Sequencing of this T cell receptor (beta chain) was carried out in a study of breast tumors, draining lymph nodes, adjacent tissues. The lymph nodes were axillary draining lymph nodes from breast cancer patients. TCRdb redid the calling of the multiplex PCR reads with MiXCR, one entry per CDR3 protein. This sample yields some 150,000 distinct CDR3 sequences, of which 30% to 35% are seen a single time; around 3.5% belongs to the top ten. This sequence was found in a female donor with breast cancer. Some clones in this sample may be carry-over from other donors' samples. The source material was axillary lymph node tissue.

CDR3 coding DNA: TGTGCCAGTAGTATTCCAGGGGGCTACACCTTC. Translated, it gives CASSIPGGYTF. This chain connects TRBV19 to TRBJ1-2, with a tentative D call TRBD1 (5 bases). V was clipped by 3 bases and J by 8 bases, with 7 bases between them. CDR3 length: 11 residues. Germline CDR1 is LNHDA and CDR2 is SQIVND (reference sequence).